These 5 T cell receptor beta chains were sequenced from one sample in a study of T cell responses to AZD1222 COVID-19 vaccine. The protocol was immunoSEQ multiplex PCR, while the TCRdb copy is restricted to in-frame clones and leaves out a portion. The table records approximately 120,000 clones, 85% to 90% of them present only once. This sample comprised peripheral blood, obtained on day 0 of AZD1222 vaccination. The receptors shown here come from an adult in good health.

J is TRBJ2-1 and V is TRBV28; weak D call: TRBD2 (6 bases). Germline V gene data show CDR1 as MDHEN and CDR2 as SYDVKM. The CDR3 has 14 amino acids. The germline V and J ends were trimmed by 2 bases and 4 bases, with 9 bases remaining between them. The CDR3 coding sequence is TGTGCCAGCAGTTTAGCGGGAAAATACAATGAGCAGTTCTTC. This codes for CASSLAGKYNEQFF.

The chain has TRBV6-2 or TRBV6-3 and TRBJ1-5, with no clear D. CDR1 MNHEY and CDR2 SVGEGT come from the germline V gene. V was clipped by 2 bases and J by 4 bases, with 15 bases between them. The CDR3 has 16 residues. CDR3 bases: TGTGCCAGCAGTTACATTCCTAGGGCGGGAAATCAGCCCCAGCATTTT. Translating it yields CASSYIPRAGNQPQHF.

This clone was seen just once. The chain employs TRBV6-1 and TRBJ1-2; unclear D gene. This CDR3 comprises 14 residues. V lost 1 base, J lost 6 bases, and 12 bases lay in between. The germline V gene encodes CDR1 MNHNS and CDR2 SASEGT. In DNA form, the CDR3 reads TGTGCCAGCAGTGAAGTCCTGGGGATGGATGGCTACACCTTC. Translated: CASSEVLGMDGYTF.

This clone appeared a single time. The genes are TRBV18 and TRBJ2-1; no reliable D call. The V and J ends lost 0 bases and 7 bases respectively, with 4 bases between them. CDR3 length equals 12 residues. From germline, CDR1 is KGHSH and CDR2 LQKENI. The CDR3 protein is CASSPPGNEQFF. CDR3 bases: TGTGCCAGCTCACCACCGGGAAATGAGCAGTTCTTC.

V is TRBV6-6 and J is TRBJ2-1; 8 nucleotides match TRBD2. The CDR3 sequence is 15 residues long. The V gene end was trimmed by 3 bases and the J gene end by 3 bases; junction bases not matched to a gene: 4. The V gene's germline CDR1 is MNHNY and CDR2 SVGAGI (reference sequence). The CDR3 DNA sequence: TGTGCCAGCAGTTATAGCGGGAACTTCTACAATGAGCAGTTCTTC. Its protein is CASSYSGNFYNEQFF.